This is a list of T cell receptor beta chains from one sample in a study of T-cell memory formation after mild COVID-19. From the 5' RACE reads, TCRdb called clonotypes with MiXCR, one entry per CDR3 protein. The sample holds some 54,000 distinct CDR3 sequences; more than 8% are singletons and the top ten take 1.2%. The sequenced material came from PBMCs or a T cell subset sorted from them (not recorded which). The source is a man in his late teens or twenties who had mild COVID-19 (a few samples of this study predate the infection). Cell type and time point are not known. Both conserved end residues are trimmed from each CDR3.

V	length	J	CDR3
TRBV5-1	14	TRBJ2-1	ASKTSGGAAYNEQF
TRBV5-1	11	TRBJ1-2	ASRPEFYGGYT
TRBV15	9	TRBJ2-5	ATSFQETQY
TRBV12-3/TRBV12-4	12	TRBJ1-6	ASSLTGFDSPLH
TRBV4-2	17	TRBJ2-3	ASSQDIVLGTSGALAQY
TRBV5-1	13	TRBJ2-2	ASSWGARTTGELF
TRBV18	10	TRBJ2-7	ASSRESYEQY
TRBV7-2	14	TRBJ2-3	ASSPRLQAGADTQY
TRBV13	13	TRBJ2-3	ASSLRMAYTDTQY
TRBV14	12	TRBJ2-7	ASSQGRENYEQY
TRBV20-1	13	TRBJ1-6	SARRQGALNSPLH
TRBV24-1	12	TRBJ2-3	ATSTSGGTDTQY
TRBV7-8	13	TRBJ2-5	ASSPGLAGGETQY
TRBV29-1	13	TRBJ2-7	SAWGRTDSSYEQY
TRBV10-3	11	TRBJ2-7	AIRIAGAYEQY
TRBV12-3/TRBV12-4	13	TRBJ2-3	ASRIAGGGTDTQY
TRBV25-1	10	TRBJ1-2	ASMNRADGYT
TRBV10-3	11	TRBJ2-7	AIRTGGPNEQY
TRBV29-1	12	TRBJ2-5	SVEGLGGLETQY
TRBV20-1	12	TRBJ2-7	SARQTGSGYEQY
TRBV9	13	TRBJ2-3	ASSEVATSWGTQY
TRBV6-5	13	TRBJ1-5	ASSAHRGTDQPQH
TRBV6-2/TRBV6-3	13	TRBJ1-1	ASSYAETGLTEAF
TRBV4-3	13	TRBJ2-5	ASSQEPTGQETQY
TRBV5-1	13	TRBJ2-2	ASSPSTGGSGELF
TRBV7-7	9	TRBJ2-3	ASTEADTQY
TRBV11-3	14	TRBJ2-3	ASSSSFGGDTDTQY
TRBV20-1	14	TRBJ1-5	SARDHPGSSNQPQH
TRBV27	11	TRBJ1-4	ASSLERNEKLF
TRBV7-2	14	TRBJ2-1	ASSLRGMAGGDEQF
TRBV12-3/TRBV12-4	12	TRBJ1-1	ASRRNDRGAEAF
TRBV5-1	13	TRBJ2-6	ASSSDPSGANVLT
TRBV5-1	12	TRBJ2-1	ASSPGQGHNEQF
TRBV7-3	12	TRBJ1-1	ASSATTGIAEAF
TRBV7-2	15	TRBJ2-3	ASSRQKGRGARDTQY
TRBV6-4	12	TRBJ2-1	ASSVQASGNEQF
TRBV18	13	TRBJ2-2	ASSPSREFTGELF
TRBV12-3/TRBV12-4	11	TRBJ2-7	ASSLSFTDEQY
TRBV10-3	11	TRBJ1-2	ATHRGAGSGYT
TRBV7-9	11	TRBJ1-1	ASSSRGYTEAF
TRBV5-5	10	TRBJ2-5	ASSLGQVAQY
TRBV6-2/TRBV6-3	12	TRBJ1-4	ASSYGAKAEKLF
TRBV4-3	11	TRBJ1-5	ASSQQEDQPQH
TRBV11-1	11	TRBJ2-1	ASSSGTYNEQF
TRBV6-4	13	TRBJ2-1	ASSDSGRSYNEQF
TRBV29-1	12	TRBJ2-2	SVWVGLNTGELF
TRBV4-2	12	TRBJ2-7	ASSQDLRGTEQY
TRBV7-3	12	TRBJ2-3	ASSQGPQGDTQY
TRBV24-1	12	TRBJ2-2	ATSDPFPPGELF
TRBV7-9	13	TRBJ1-4	ASSLGGSWGEKLF